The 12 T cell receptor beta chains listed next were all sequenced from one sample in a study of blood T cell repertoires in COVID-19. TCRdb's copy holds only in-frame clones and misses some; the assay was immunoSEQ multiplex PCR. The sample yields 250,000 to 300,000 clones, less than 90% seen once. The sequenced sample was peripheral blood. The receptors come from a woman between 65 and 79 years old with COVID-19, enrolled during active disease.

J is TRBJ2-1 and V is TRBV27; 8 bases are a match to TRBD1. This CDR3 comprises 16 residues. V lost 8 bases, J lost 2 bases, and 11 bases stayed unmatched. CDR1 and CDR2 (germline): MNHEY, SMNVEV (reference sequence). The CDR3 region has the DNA TGTGCCAGCCGAAGACCGACAGGGGTCGCCTACAATGAGCAGTTCTTC. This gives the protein CASRRPTGVAYNEQFF.

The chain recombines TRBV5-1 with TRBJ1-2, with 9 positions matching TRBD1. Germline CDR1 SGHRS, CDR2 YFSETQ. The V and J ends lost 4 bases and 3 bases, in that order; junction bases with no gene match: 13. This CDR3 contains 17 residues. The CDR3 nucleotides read TGCGCCAGCAGCCCAAACCCCGGGACAGGGTCGGACTATGGCTACACCTTC. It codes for CASSPNPGTGSDYGYTF.

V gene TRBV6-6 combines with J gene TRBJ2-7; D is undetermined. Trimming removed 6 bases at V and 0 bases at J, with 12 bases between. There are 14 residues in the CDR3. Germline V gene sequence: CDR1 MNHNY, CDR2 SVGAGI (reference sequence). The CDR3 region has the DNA TGTGCCAGCAGCAACAGACATGACTCCTACGAGCAGTACTTC. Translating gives CASSNRHDSYEQYF.

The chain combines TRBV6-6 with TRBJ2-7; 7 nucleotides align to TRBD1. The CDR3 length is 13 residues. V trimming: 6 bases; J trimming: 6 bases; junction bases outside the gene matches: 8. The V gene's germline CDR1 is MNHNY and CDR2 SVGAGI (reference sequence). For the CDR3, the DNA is TGTGCCAGCAGCCCTTTGACAGGGTTCGAGCAGTACTTC. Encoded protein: CASSPLTGFEQYF.

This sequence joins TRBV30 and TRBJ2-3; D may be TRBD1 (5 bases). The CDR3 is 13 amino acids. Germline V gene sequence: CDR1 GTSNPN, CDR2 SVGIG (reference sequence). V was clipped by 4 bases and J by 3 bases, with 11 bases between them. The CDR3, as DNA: TGTGCCTGGACCTTGTCAGGGACAGATACGCAGTATTTT. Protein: CAWTLSGTDTQYF.

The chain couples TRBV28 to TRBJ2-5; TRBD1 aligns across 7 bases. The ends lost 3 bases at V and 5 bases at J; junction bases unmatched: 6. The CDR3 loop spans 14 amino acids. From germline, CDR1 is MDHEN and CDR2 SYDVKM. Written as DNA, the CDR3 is TGTGCCAGCAGTTTCAAGGGGGCTGGGGAGACCCAGTACTTC. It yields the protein CASSFKGAGETQYF.

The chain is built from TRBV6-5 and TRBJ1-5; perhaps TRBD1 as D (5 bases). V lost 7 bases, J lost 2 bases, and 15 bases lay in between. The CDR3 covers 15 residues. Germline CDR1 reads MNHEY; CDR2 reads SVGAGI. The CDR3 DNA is TGTGCCAGCACCGAAGGGGTAGGTGGCAATCAGCCCCAGCATTTT. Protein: CASTEGVGGNQPQHF.

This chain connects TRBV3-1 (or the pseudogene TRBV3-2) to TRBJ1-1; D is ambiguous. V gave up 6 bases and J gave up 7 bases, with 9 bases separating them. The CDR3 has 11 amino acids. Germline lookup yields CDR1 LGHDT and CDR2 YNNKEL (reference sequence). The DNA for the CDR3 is TGTGCCAGCAGGGCCGGAGTTGAAGCTTTCTTT. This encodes CASRAGVEAFF.

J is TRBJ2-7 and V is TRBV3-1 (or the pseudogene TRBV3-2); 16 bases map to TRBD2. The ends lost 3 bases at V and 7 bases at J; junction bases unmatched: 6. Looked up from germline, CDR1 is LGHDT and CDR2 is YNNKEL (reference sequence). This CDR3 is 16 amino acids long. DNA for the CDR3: TGTGCCAGCAGCCAGGGGACTAGCGGGGGGGCTGAAGAGCAGTACTTC. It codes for CASSQGTSGGAEEQYF.

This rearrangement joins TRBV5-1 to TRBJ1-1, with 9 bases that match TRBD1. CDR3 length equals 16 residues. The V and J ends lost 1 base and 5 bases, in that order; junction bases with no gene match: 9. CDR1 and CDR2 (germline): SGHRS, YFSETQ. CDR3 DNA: TGCGCCAGCAGCTTGACAGGGGGCATAAGTGGGACTGAAGCTTTCTTT. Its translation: CASSLTGGISGTEAFF.

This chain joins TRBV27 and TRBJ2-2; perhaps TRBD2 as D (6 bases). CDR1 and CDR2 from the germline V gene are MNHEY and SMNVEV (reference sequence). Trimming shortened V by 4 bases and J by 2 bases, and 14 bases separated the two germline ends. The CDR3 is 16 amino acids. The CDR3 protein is CASSSGGLYNTGELFF. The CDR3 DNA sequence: TGTGCCAGCAGTTCCGGGGGATTATATAACACCGGGGAGCTGTTTTTT.

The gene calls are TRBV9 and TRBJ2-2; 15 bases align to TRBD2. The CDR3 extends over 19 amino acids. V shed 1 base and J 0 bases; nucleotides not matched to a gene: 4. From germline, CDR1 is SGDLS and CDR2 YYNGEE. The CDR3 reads CASSVLGLAGGPNTGELFF. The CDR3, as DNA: TGTGCCAGCAGCGTACTCGGACTAGCGGGGGGGCCGAACACCGGGGAGCTGTTTTTT.